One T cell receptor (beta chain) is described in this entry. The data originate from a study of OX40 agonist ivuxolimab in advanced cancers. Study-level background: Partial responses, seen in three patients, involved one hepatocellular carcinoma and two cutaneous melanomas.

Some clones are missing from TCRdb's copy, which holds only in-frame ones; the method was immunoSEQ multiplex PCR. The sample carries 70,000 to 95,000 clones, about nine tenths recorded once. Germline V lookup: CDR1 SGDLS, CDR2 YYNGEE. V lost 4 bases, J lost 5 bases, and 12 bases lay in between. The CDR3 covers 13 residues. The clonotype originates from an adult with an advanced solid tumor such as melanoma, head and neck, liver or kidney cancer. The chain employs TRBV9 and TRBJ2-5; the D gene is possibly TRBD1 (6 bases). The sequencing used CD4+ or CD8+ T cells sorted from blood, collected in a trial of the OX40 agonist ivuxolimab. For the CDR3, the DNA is TGTGCCAGCAGCCCAGGGGTCGCGGAGACCCAGTACTTC. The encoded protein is CASSPGVAETQYF.